This is a list of T cell receptor beta chains from one sample in a study of cytomegalovirus exposure and HLA in healthy donors. Data came from immunoSEQ multiplex PCR; TCRdb stores just in-frame clones and leaves some out. The sample has about 100,000 clones, about 79% seen once; the top ten hold around 4%. Sequencing was performed on PBMCs. These receptor sequences come from a female donor in good health and CMV-seropositive. Each CDR3 is given with its conserved first and last residue. The order of the fields is clone size, J gene, V gene, D gene, CDR3 protein, CDR3 DNA. A D gene is named only where the DNA matches it firmly. Size values are once, few and many counts, or a class for expanded clones, and some rows have none.

NA | TRBJ1-3 | TRBV7-2 | TRBD1 | CASSTLTGAGNTIYF | TGTGCCAGCAGCACCCTGACAGGGGCTGGAAACACCATATATTTT
NA | TRBJ2-1 | TRBV7-9 | TRBD2 | CASSTSSSGPYNEQFF | TGTGCCAGCAGTACGAGCTCTAGCGGCCCCTACAATGAGCAGTTCTTC
NA | TRBJ2-1 | TRBV6-4 | TRBD2 | CASSSGTSGGDNEQFF | TGTGCCAGCAGTTCCGGGACTAGCGGGGGAGACAATGAGCAGTTCTTC
NA | TRBJ2-3 | TRBV27 | NA | CASSLLATGIDTQYF | TGTGCCAGCAGTCTACTCGCCACAGGGATTGATACGCAGTATTTT
NA | TRBJ1-2 | TRBV9 | NA | CASSLTGPPQLGGYTF | TGTGCCAGCAGCCTCACCGGTCCCCCCCAGCTGGGCGGCTACACCTTC
NA | TRBJ1-2 | TRBV19 | NA | CASSLSKANYGYTF | TGTGCCAGTAGTCTAAGTAAAGCTAACTATGGCTACACCTTC
NA | TRBJ1-2 | TRBV6-6 | NA | CASSYSPRGNSFGYTF | TGTGCCAGCAGTTACTCCCCCAGGGGCAATTCGTTCGGCTACACCTTC
NA | TRBJ1-3 | TRBV4-2 | NA | CASSQDPQRAGNTIYF | TGTGCCAGCAGCCAAGATCCCCAGCGAGCTGGAAACACCATATATTTT
NA | TRBJ2-6 | TRBV5-1 | TRBD1 | CASSEGARSSGANGLTF | TGCGCCAGCAGCGAGGGGGCCAGATCCTCTGGGGCCAACGGCCTGACTTTC
once | TRBJ2-5 | TRBV6-5 | TRBD2 | CASSYGAGKETQYF | TGTGCCAGCAGTTATGGAGCGGGGAAAGAGACCCAGTACTTC
NA | TRBJ2-3 | TRBV23-1 | TRBD2 | CARSGTGGRTDTQYF | TGCGCCAGATCCGGAACCGGCGGGAGAACAGATACGCAGTATTTT
NA | TRBJ1-1 | TRBV16 | NA | CASSQWGVMNTEAFF | TGTGCCAGCAGCCAATGGGGGGTCATGAACACTGAAGCTTTCTTT
NA | TRBJ1-2 | TRBV5-8 | NA | CATRNRVRIYGYTF | TGTGCCACCCGGAACAGGGTTCGAATCTATGGCTACACCTTC
NA | TRBJ2-3 | TRBV27 | NA | CASSSQNRVGTDTQYF | TGTGCCAGCAGTTCTCAGAACAGGGTTGGCACAGATACGCAGTATTTT
NA | TRBJ1-2 | TRBV4-3 | TRBD1 | CASSQDSDRGVYYGYTF | TGCGCCAGCAGCCAAGATTCGGACAGGGGGGTTTACTATGGCTACACCTTC
NA | TRBJ2-1 | TRBV4-2 | TRBD1 | CATKGFQGDNEQFF | TGTGCCACCAAGGGGTTTCAGGGGGACAATGAGCAGTTCTTC
NA | TRBJ2-5 | TRBV11-2 | TRBD1 | CASSGTARQGQETQYF | TGTGCCAGCAGCGGTACGGCCCGACAGGGCCAAGAGACCCAGTACTTC
few | TRBJ1-5 | TRBV6-1 | NA | CASSEREGSNQPQHF | TGTGCCAGCAGTGAACGAGAGGGCAGCAATCAGCCCCAGCATTTT
NA | TRBJ2-7 | TRBV27 | NA | CASSLGWGRAYEQYF | TGTGCCAGCAGTTTAGGGTGGGGCAGGGCCTACGAGCAGTACTTC
NA | TRBJ2-1 | TRBV5-6 | TRBD2 | CASSLGLLATRGNEQFF | TGTGCCAGCAGCTTGGGGCTACTAGCGACCCGGGGGAATGAGCAGTTCTTC
NA | TRBJ1-5 | TRBV4-1 | NA | CASSQVYPREVSQPQHF | TGCGCCAGCAGCCAAGTCTATCCCAGGGAGGTGAGTCAGCCCCAGCATTTT
NA | TRBJ1-2 | TRBV6-1 | TRBD1 | CASSETGYYGYTF | TGTGCCAGCAGTGAGACAGGGTACTATGGCTACACCTTC
few | TRBJ2-4 | TRBV18 | NA | CASSVTGNLAKNIQYF | TGTGCCAGCTCAGTCACAGGGAACCTAGCCAAAAACATTCAGTACTTC
NA | TRBJ1-1 | TRBV7-9 | NA | CASSLERIWEAFF | TGTGCCAGCAGCTTAGAGCGGATCTGGGAAGCTTTCTTT
NA | TRBJ1-5 | TRBV6-1 | NA | CASSEARGYQPQHF | TGTGCCAGCAGTGAAGCACGGGGATATCAGCCCCAGCATTTT